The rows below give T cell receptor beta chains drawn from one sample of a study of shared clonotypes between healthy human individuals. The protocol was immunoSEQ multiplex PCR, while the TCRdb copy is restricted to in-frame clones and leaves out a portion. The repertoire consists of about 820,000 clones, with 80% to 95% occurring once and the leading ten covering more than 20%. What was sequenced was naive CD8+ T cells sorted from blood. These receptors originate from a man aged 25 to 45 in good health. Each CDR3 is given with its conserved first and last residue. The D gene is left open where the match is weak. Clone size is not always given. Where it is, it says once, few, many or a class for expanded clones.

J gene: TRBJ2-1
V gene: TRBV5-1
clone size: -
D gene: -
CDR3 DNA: TGCGCCAGCAGCTCGGTTCGGTACAATGAGCAGTTCTTC
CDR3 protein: CASSSVRYNEQFF

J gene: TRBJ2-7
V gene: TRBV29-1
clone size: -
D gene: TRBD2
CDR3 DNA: TGCAGCGTAGGAGGGACTAGTTACGAGCAGTACTTC
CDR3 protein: CSVGGTSYEQYF

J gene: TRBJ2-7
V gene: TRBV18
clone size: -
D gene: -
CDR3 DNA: TGTGCCAGCTCCTCCACCTACGAGCAGTACTTC
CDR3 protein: CASSSTYEQYF

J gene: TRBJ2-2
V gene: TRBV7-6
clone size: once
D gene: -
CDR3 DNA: TGTGCCAGCAGCTTATGGGACAAAAATCTAATAGTCGCCGGGGAGCTGTTTTTT
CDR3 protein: CASSLWDKNLIVAGELFF

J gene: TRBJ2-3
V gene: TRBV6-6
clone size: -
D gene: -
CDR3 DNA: TGTGCCAGCAGTTGGGGGGCAGATACGCAGTATTTT
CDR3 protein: CASSWGADTQYF

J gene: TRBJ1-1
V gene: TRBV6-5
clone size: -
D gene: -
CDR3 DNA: TGTGCCAGCAGTATAGCAGGGGTTTACACTGAAGCTTTCTTT
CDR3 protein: CASSIAGVYTEAFF

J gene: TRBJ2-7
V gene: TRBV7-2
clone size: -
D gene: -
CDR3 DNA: TGTGCCAGCAGCTTATATGGGGACGAGCAGTACTTC
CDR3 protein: CASSLYGDEQYF

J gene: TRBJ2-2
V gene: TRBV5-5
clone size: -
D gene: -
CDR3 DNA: TGTGCCAGCAGCCTGACAGACCCCTTGGAGCTGTTTTTT
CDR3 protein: CASSLTDPLELFF

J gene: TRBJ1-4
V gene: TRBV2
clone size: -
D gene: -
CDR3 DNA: TGTGCCAGCAGGCGGGACTCAACTAATGAAAAACTGTTTTTT
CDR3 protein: CASRRDSTNEKLFF

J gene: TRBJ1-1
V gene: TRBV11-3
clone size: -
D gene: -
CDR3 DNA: TGTGCCAGCAGCCAGGAGGGGTACGCGAACACTGAAGCTTTCTTT
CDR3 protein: CASSQEGYANTEAFF

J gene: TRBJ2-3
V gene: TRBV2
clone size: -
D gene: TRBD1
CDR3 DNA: TGTGCCAGCACCGGGACAGACACGCAGTATTTT
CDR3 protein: CASTGTDTQYF

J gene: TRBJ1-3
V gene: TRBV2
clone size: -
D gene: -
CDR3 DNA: TGTGCCAGCAGTGAGACATCGTACTCTGGAAACACCATATATTTT
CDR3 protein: CASSETSYSGNTIYF

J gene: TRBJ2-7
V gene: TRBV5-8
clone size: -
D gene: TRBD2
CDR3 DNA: TGTGCCAGCAGCTCCGGACTAGCGGCGATCGACGAGCAGTACTTC
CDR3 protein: CASSSGLAAIDEQYF

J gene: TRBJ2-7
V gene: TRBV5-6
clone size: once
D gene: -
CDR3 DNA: TGTGCCAGCAGCTTAGTTAGTTTGGGTTACGAGCAGTACTTC
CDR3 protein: CASSLVSLGYEQYF

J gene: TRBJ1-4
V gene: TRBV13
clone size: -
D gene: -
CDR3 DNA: TGTGCCAGCAGCGCTACCGGACAGTTGGTGGAAAAACTGTTTTTT
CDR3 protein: CASSATGQLVEKLFF

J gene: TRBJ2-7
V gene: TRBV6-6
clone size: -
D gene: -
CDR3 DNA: TGTGCCAGCAGTTACTCAACCTACGAGCAGTACTTC
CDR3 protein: CASSYSTYEQYF

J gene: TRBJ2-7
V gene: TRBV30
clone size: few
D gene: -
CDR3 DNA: TGTGCCTGGAGTCCACAACATTTATACGAGCAGTACTTC
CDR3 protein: CAWSPQHLYEQYF

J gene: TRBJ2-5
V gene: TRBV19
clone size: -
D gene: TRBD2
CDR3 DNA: TGTGCCAGTAGTATTATAGCGGGAGCCTCAATCAAGACCCAGTACTTC
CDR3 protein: CASSIIAGASIKTQYF

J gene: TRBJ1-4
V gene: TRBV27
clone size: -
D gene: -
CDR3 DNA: TGTGCCAGCAGTGCCGGTGTAGGCAGGGCTGAAAAACTGTTTTTT
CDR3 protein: CASSAGVGRAEKLFF

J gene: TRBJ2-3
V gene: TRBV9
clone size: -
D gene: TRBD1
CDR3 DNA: TGTGCCAGCAGCGCACCCCCCGGGACAGGGTATATCACAGATACGCAGTATTTT
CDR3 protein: CASSAPPGTGYITDTQYF

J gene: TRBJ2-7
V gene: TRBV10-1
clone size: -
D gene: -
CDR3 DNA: TGCGCCAGCAGTGACCAAACCTACGAGCAGTACTTC
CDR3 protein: CASSDQTYEQYF

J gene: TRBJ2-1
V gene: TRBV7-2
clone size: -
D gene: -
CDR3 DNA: TGTGCCAGCAGGGACGGACAGATTTCCTACAATGAGCAGTTCTTC
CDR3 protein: CASRDGQISYNEQFF

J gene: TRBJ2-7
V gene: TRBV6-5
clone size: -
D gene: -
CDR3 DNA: TGTGCCAGCAGACGAAGGACTCGACGGTACTTC
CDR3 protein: CASRRRTRRYF

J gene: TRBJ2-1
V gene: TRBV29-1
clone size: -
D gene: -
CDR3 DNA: TGCAGCGTTGAATTACTCAATACCCTCAATGAGCAGTTCTTC
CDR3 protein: CSVELLNTLNEQFF

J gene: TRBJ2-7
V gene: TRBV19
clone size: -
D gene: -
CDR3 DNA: TGTGCCAGTAGTATAGGTGGAAGAGGGATCTTCTCCGAGCAGTACTTC
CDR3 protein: CASSIGGRGIFSEQYF

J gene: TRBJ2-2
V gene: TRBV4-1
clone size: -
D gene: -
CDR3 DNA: TGCGCCAGCTCCGGGTCGAAGAACACCGGGGAGCTGTTTTTT
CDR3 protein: CASSGSKNTGELFF

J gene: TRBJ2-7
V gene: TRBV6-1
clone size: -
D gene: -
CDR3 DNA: TGTGCCAGCAGTAGTATCCCCATACGGTACTTC
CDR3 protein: CASSSIPIRYF

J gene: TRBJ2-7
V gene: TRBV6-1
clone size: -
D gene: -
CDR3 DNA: TGTGCCAGCAGCCTGGGCGCAACCTACGAGCAGTACTTC
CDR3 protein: CASSLGATYEQYF

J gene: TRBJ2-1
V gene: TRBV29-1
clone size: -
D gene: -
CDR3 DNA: TGCAGCGTTGAGTTTTTGTGGGAGCAGTTCTTC
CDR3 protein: CSVEFLWEQFF

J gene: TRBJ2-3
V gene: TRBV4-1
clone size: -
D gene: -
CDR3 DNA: TGCGCCAGCAGCCGTATTTTGGGGGCAGATACGCAGTATTTT
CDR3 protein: CASSRILGADTQYF

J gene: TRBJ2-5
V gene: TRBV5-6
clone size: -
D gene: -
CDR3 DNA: TGTGCCAGCAGCCCCGGGGCCGCGCAAGAGACCCAGTACTTC
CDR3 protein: CASSPGAAQETQYF

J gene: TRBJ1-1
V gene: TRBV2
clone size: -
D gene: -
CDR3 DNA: TGTGCCAGCCCAGGGCTGAACACTGAAGCTTTCTTT
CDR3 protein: CASPGLNTEAFF

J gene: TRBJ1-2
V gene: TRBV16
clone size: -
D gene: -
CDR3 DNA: TGTGCCAGCAGCCCTTTCCAGTCGGAGTGGGGGGCAACGGACTATGGCTACACCTTC
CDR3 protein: CASSPFQSEWGATDYGYTF

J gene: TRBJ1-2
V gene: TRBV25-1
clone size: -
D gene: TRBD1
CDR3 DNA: TGTGCCAGCAGTGGTCTGGACAGGGTTAACTATGGCTACACCTTC
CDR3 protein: CASSGLDRVNYGYTF

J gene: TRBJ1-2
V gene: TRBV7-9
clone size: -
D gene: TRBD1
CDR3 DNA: TGTGCCAGCACCGAAACAGGGGTGGGCTACACCTTC
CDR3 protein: CASTETGVGYTF

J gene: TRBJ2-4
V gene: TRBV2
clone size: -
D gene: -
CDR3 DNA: TGTGCCAGCAGTGAAGGTGGGACCTACGTACGGGCCAAAAACATTCAGTACTTC
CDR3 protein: CASSEGGTYVRAKNIQYF

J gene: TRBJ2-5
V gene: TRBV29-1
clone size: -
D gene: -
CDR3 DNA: TGCAGCGCCCTCCTGGGCAGGGACCAAGAGACCCAGTACTTC
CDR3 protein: CSALLGRDQETQYF

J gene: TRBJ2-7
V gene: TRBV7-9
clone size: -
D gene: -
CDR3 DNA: TGTGCCAGCAGCCCCATTAGCGGTTACTCCTACGAGCAGTACTTC
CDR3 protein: CASSPISGYSYEQYF

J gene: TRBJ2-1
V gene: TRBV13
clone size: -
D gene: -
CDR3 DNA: TGTGCCAGCAGCTCCAGGGGAACTAATGAGCAGTTCTTC
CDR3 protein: CASSSRGTNEQFF